This T cell receptor beta chain is drawn from a study of cytomegalovirus exposure and HLA in healthy donors. As to this clone: Its antigen is currently unknown. One end of the junction is discordant with germline, which a read error may explain.

General observations from the study: Analysis performed later showed TCR beta chains linked to HLA being more clonally expanded than equally common others.

The PCR contained 60 Vbeta and 13 Jbeta primers. Using immunoSEQ multiplex PCR, the repertoire was profiled, and TCRdb retains in-frame clones only, with some absent. This table has 160,000 or so clones, around 79% appearing once. Germline V gene lookup returns CDR1 SNHLY and CDR2 FYNNEI. The CDR3 runs 21 residues. The clonotype originates from a female donor in good health and CMV-seronegative. The chain combines TRBV2 with TRBJ2-1, with a possible D match to TRBD2 (8 bases). Sequenced input: PBMCs. The CDR3 sequence is CAGSFPSGGAGGRGQIYEQFF. DNA for the CDR3: TGTGCCGGCAGTTTCCCCTCTGGAGGCGCGGGAGGAAGGGGACAGATCTATGAGCAGTTCTTC.